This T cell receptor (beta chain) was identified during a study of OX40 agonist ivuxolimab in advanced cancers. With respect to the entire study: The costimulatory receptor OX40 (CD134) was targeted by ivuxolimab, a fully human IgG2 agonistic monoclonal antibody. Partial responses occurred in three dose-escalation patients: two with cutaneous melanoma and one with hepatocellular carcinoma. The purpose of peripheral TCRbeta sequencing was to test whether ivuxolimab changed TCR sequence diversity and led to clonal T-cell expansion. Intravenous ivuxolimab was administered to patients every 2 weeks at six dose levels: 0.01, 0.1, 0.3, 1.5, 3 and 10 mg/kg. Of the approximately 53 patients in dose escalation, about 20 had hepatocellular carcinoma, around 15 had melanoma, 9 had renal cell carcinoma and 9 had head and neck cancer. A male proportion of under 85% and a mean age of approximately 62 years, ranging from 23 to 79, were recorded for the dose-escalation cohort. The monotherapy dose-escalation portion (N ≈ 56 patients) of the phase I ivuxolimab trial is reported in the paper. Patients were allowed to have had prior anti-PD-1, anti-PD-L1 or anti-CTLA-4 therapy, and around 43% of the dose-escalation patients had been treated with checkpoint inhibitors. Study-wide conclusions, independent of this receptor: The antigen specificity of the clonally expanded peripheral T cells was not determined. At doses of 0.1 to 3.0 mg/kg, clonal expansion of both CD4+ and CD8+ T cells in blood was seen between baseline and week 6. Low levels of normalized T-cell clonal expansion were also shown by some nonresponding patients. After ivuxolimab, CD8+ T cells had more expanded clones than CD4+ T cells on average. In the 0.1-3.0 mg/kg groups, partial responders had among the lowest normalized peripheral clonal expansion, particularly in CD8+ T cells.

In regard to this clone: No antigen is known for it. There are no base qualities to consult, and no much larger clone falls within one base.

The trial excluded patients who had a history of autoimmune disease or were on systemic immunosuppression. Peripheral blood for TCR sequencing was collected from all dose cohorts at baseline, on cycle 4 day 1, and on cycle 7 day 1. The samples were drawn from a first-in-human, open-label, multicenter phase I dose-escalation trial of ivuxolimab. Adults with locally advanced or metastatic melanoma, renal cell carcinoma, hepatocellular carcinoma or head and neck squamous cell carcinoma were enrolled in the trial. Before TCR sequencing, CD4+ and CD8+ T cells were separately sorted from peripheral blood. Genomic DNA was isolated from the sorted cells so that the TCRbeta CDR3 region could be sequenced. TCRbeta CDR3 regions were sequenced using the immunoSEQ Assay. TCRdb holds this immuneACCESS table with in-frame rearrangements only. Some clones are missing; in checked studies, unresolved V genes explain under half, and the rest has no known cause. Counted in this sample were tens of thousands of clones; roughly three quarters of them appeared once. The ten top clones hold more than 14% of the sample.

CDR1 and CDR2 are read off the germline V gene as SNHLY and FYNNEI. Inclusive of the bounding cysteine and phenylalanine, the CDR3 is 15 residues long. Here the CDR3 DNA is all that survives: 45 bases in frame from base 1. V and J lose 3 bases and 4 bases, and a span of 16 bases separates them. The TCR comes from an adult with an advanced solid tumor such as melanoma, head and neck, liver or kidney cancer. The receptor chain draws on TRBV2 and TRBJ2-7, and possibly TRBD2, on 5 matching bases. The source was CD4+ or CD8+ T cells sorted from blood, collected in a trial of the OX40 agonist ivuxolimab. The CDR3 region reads CASSDLATGLYEQYF. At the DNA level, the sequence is TGTGCCAGCAGTGACCTGGCCACTGGACTTTACGAGCAGTACTTC.